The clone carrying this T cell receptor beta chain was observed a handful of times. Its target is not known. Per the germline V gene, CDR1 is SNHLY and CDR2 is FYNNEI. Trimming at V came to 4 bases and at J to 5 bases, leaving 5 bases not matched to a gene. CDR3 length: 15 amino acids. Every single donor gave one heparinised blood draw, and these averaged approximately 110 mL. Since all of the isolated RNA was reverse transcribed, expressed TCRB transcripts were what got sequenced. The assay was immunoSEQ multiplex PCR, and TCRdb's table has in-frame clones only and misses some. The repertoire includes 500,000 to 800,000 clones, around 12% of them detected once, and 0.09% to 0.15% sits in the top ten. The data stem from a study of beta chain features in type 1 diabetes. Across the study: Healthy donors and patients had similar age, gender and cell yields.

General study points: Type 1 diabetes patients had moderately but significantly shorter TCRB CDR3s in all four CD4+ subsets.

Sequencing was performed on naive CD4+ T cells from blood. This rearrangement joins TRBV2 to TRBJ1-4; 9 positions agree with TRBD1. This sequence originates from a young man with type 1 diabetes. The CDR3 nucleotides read TGTGCCAGCAGTGGGTTTGGGACAGGGAATGAAAAACTGTTTTTT. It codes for CASSGFGTGNEKLFF.